A single sample is the source of the 7 T cell receptor beta chains below, sequenced in a study of blood T cell repertoires in COVID-19. Only in-frame clones appear in the TCRdb table, and some are missing; sequencing was by immunoSEQ multiplex PCR. Of about 140,000 clones listed, about 82% are singletons. The source material was peripheral blood. The receptors were gathered from a woman older than 75 with active or convalescent COVID-19.

The gene calls are TRBV18 and TRBJ2-1; TRBD2 aligns across 7 bases. The CDR3 extends over 14 amino acids. CDR1 is KGHSH and CDR2 is LQKENI in the germline V gene. The V and J ends lost 7 bases and 7 bases, in that order; junction bases with no gene match: 10. The CDR3 protein is CASLRSSGENEQFF. CDR3 DNA sequence: TGTGCCAGCTTACGGTCTAGCGGAGAGAATGAGCAGTTCTTC.

For this clone: This same CDR3 is encoded by further DNA sequences in the sample. The chain links TRBV2 to TRBJ2-7; maybe TRBD2 (6 bases). The CDR3 is made up of 14 amino acids. Germline CDR1 SNHLY, CDR2 FYNNEI. V lost 8 bases to trimming and J lost 0 bases, with 14 bases between them. The CDR3 region has the DNA TGTGCCAGCCTAAGGGGACTTAGCTCCTACGAGCAGTACTTC. Translating it yields CASLRGLSSYEQYF.

The CDR3 loop is CASRAGTARYEQYF. As DNA, the CDR3 is TGTGCCAGCAGGGCGGGGACAGCTAGATACGAGCAGTACTTC. The chain has TRBV28 and TRBJ2-7; D perhaps matches TRBD1 (7 bases). V lost 6 bases, J lost 4 bases, and 16 bases lay in between. Germline lookup yields CDR1 MDHEN and CDR2 SYDVKM. The length of the CDR3 is 14 residues.

This chain connects TRBV15 to TRBJ1-1, with TRBD1 matching over 9 bases. The germline CDR1 and CDR2 sequences are LNHNV and YYDKDF (reference sequence). There are 15 residues in the CDR3. Losses at the gene ends were 2 bases for V and 5 bases for J; bases not matched to a gene: 6. CDR3 DNA: TGTGCCACCAGCAGATTAGGACAGGGGAGGACTGAAGCTTTCTTT. It translates to CATSRLGQGRTEAFF.

This clone showed up just a few times. V gene TRBV16 combines with J gene TRBJ2-1; TRBD2 aligns across 11 bases. This CDR3 spans 14 amino acids. Losses at the gene ends were 8 bases for V and 8 bases for J; bases not matched to a gene: 8. The germline V gene encodes CDR1 KGHSY and CDR2 FQNENV. The CDR3, as DNA: TGTGCCAGCGCTGATCTAGCGGGGGGCGATGAGCAGTTCTTC. It is translated as CASADLAGGDEQFF.

The rearrangement joins TRBV30 to TRBJ1-3; perhaps TRBD1 as D (6 bases). V shed 5 bases and J shed 4 bases, with 21 bases lying between them. The CDR3 extends over 16 amino acids. CDR1 is GTSNPN, CDR2 SVGIG, per germline (reference sequence). The CDR3 loop reads CAWDGWMQGTGNTIYF. The CDR3 DNA follows: TGTGCCTGGGACGGCTGGATGCAGGGGACAGGAAACACCATATATTTT.

This clone has only one observation. The V and J genes are TRBV6-5 and TRBJ1-5; D perhaps matches TRBD1 (6 bases). This CDR3 contains 14 residues. Trimming removed 9 bases from V and 2 bases from J, with 14 bases in between. Germline V gene lookup returns CDR1 MNHEY and CDR2 SVGAGI. As DNA, the CDR3 is TGTGCCAGTAACTCAGGGGCGGGCAATCAGCCCCAGCATTTT. Protein product: CASNSGAGNQPQHF.